This T cell receptor beta chain was captured by sequencing in a study of T cells after posttransplantation cyclophosphamide. Whole-study results and caveats: Later post-transplant blood repertoires were often dominated by donor CD8+ memory clones. Recipient CMV seropositivity and CMV reactivation strongly tracked TRB clonality. Tissue-infiltrating T cells from skin or gut overlapped little with blood T cells.

Sequencing was performed with immunoSEQ multiplex PCR; in TCRdb, only in-frame clones are kept and a portion is missing. The data contain 50,000 to 55,000 clones, approximately 86% of them singletons. Note on this clone: Its antigen is still unknown.

The V segment lost 2 bases and the J segment 2 bases; nucleotides outside the gene matches: 6. CDR3 length equals 15 residues. Looked up from germline, CDR1 is SGHRS and CDR2 is YFSETQ. V and J are TRBV5-1 and TRBJ2-5, with 7 bases that match TRBD1. Sequenced input: PBMCs. The receptor comes from a man aged 30-40 years with a blood cancer, CMV-positive, and with a related stem cell donor. This CDR3 is CASSLYGQEQETQYF. Here the CDR3 DNA reads TGCGCCAGCAGCTTATACGGACAGGAGCAAGAGACCCAGTACTTC.